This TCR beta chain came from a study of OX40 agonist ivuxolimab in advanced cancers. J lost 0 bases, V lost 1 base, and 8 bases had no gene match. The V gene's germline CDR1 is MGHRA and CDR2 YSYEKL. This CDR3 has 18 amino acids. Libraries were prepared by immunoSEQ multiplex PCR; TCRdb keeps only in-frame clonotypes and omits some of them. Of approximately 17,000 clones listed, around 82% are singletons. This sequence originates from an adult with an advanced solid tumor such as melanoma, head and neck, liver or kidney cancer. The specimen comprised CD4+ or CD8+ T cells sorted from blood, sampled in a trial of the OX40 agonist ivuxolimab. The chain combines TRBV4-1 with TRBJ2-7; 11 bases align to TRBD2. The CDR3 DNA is TGCGCCAGCAGCCAAGTCCCCACGACTAGCGGGAACTCCTACGAGCAGTACTTC. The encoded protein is CASSQVPTTSGNSYEQYF.